The 13 T cell receptor beta chains reported below all come from one sample, sequenced in a study of CD8 T cells in Susac syndrome. With random hexamers, reverse transcription was performed on roughly 0.5 to 1 ug of RNA. TCRdb recomputed calls from the immunoSEQ multiplex PCR reads with MiXCR, one row per CDR3 protein. The table includes more than 90,000 distinct CDR3 sequences, approximately 93% detected once. Sequences were obtained from CD4+ T cells from PBMCs. These receptors were obtained from a human donor with multiple sclerosis.

The gene calls are TRBV7-3 and TRBJ2-3; the D gene is possibly TRBD1 (6 bases). Germline CDR1 is SGHTA and CDR2 is FQGTGA. CDR3 length: 13 amino acids. Trimming shortened V by 5 bases and J by 7 bases, and 13 bases separated the two germline ends. CDR3 DNA sequence: TGTGCCAGCAGCACCTCACAGGGAAATACGCAGTATTTT. Translation: CASSTSQGNTQYF. Complete variable domain (other parts from reference TRBV7-3 and TRBJ2-3): GAGVSQTPSNKVTEKGKYVELRCDPISGHTALYWYRQSLGQGPEFLIYFQGTGAADDSGLPNDRFFAVRPEGSVSTLKIQRTERGDSAVYLCASSTSQGNTQYFGPGTRLTVL.

To note about this clonotype: Its ends do not fully match the called genes, so a read error is possible. The V call is TRBV10-2, the J call TRBJ2-7; TRBD1 matches at 9 bases. There are 12 residues in the CDR3. CDR1 and CDR2 from the germline V gene are WSHSY and SAAADI. Here the CDR3 reads CGSRDRVYEQYF. The CDR3 coding sequence is TGCGGCAGCCGGGACAGGGTCTACGAGCAGTACTTC.

The chain links TRBV7-2 to TRBJ1-3; D remains unclear. Trimming stripped 5 bases from V and 0 bases from J, with 11 bases between. There are 15 residues in the CDR3. Germline V gives CDR1 SGHTA, CDR2 FQGNSA. In DNA, the CDR3 is TGTGCCAGCAGCCTCCCACGCCGCTCTGGAAACACCATATATTTT. Its translation is CASSLPRRSGNTIYF.

The gene calls are TRBV18 and TRBJ2-5; D remains unclear. V shed 0 bases and J shed 1 base, with 6 bases lying between them. The germline gives CDR1 KGHSH, CDR2 LQKENI. The CDR3 has 14 amino acids. CDR3 in amino acids: CASSPPASQETQYF. The CDR3 DNA reads as TGTGCCAGCTCACCACCAGCCTCCCAAGAGACCCAGTACTTC.

This chain uses TRBV5-4 with TRBJ2-7, with TRBD1 identical over 7 bases. The CDR3 totals 14 residues. After removal of 3 bases from V and 4 bases from J, the junction contained 7 bases not matched to a gene. Germline V gives CDR1 SGHNT, CDR2 YYREEE (reference sequence). The DNA of the CDR3 is TGTGCCAGCAGCTCCCCGGACAGGTCGTACGAGCAGTACTTC. Protein: CASSSPDRSYEQYF.

The chain combines TRBV6-2 or TRBV6-3 with TRBJ1-1; D perhaps matches TRBD1 (5 bases). The CDR3 contains 13 residues. CDR1 and CDR2 (germline): MNHEY, SVGEGT. Deletions cut 2 bases from V and 7 bases from J, with 11 bases between. The CDR3 region has the DNA TGTGCCAGCAGTTACCAGGGAAGAGGTGAAGCTTTCTTT. Its translation is CASSYQGRGEAFF.

This clonotype is a singleton in its sample. The CDR3 sequence is CASSLVEGGKNIQYF. The CDR3 nucleotides read TGTGCCAGCAGTTTAGTAGAGGGGGGGAAAAACATTCAGTACTTC. The chain has TRBV27 and TRBJ2-4; tentative D call: TRBD2 (7 bases). Germline CDR1 is MNHEY and CDR2 is SMNVEV (reference sequence). The V end was cut by 2 bases, the J end by 4 bases, with 12 bases between. The CDR3 loop spans 15 amino acids.

Remarks on this clonotype: An end of the junction differs from the germline gene, which may be a read error. The rearrangement links TRBV7-2 to TRBJ2-1; perhaps TRBD1 as D (5 bases). Germline V lookup: CDR1 SGHTA, CDR2 FQGNSA. The CDR3 has 13 amino acids. CDR3 region: CASSPHQGRVTLF. The CDR3 DNA is TGTGCCAGCAGTCCCCACCAGGGCAGGGTAACCCTCTTC.

The chain employs TRBV2 and TRBJ2-5; 10 bases match TRBD1. The CDR3 is 14 residues long. V shed 6 bases and J 5 bases; nucleotides not matched to a gene: 6. Per the germline V gene, CDR1 is SNHLY and CDR2 is FYNNEI. CDR3 DNA: TGTGCCAGCAGCCCCGGGACAGGGGCCGAGACCCAGTACTTC. Amino acid sequence: CASSPGTGAETQYF. Combining the CDR3 with reference TRBV2 and TRBJ2-5 gives the whole variable domain EPEVTQTPSHQVTQMGQEVILRCVPISNHLYFYWYRQILGQKVEFLVSFYNNEISEKSEIFDDQFSVERPDGSNFTLKIRSTKLEDSAMYFCASSPGTGAETQYFGPGTRLLVL.

This clonotype was seen once. J is TRBJ1-2 and V is TRBV30, with D perhaps TRBD1 (6 bases). With 4 bases removed from V and 3 bases from J, the gap between germline ends came to 9 bases. The CDR3 runs 12 residues. CDR1 is GTSNPN, CDR2 SVGIG, per germline (reference sequence). The CDR3 DNA reads TGTGCCTGGACCAGGGGTCACTATGGCTACACCTTC. Its translation is CAWTRGHYGYTF.

The rearrangement joins TRBV6-2 or TRBV6-3 to TRBJ1-1, with unresolved D. Trimming removed 6 bases from V and 1 base from J, with 9 bases in between. Germline CDR1 reads MNHEY; CDR2 reads SVGEGT. The CDR3 runs 13 residues. Here the CDR3 reads CASRRDANTEAFF. The CDR3, as DNA: TGTGCCAGCAGAAGAGACGCGAACACTGAAGCTTTCTTT.

V is TRBV10-3 and J is TRBJ2-7; 10 nucleotides align to TRBD1. CDR3 length equals 15 residues. Germline-derived CDR1 and CDR2 are ENHRY and SYGVKD. After removal of 6 bases from V and 2 bases from J, the junction contained 7 bases not matched to a gene. The CDR3 DNA follows: TGTGCCATCAGACTCGGGACAGGGGAAACCTACGAGCAGTACTTC. Residues: CAIRLGTGETYEQYF.

This clonotype was observed a single time. The V call is TRBV12-3 or TRBV12-4, the J call TRBJ1-3; D remains ambiguous. Trimming pared 2 bases from V and 0 bases from J, leaving 5 bases between. The CDR3 consists of 14 residues. The chain's CDR3 is CASSLQHSGNTIYF. The CDR3 DNA is TGTGCCAGCAGTTTACAGCACTCTGGAAACACCATATATTTT.